This T cell receptor beta chain was obtained from a study of T cell repertoires in cytomegalovirus infection. This clonotype has a handful of counts. Its antigen is not known. Broader study findings: Carriers of CMV and the relevant HLA type were discriminated by public TCR beta frequency.

TCRdb reprocessed the reads with MiXCR, giving one entry per CDR3 protein. The table shows some 350,000 distinct CDR3 sequences, with 15% to 20% occurring only once. Trimming left V 2 bases short and J 4 bases short, with 10 bases between. The CDR3 is made up of 15 amino acids. Germline V lookup: CDR1 SGHRS, CDR2 YFSETQ. V is TRBV5-1 and J is TRBJ2-6; D ambiguous. The sequence derives from a human donor in good health (CMV status not recorded). Some clones in this sample may be carry-over from other donors' samples. The sample comprised PBMCs. The CDR3, as DNA: TGCGCCAGCAGCTTCAGAGTCCCGGGGGCCAACGTCCTGACTTTC. Protein sequence: CASSFRVPGANVLTF.